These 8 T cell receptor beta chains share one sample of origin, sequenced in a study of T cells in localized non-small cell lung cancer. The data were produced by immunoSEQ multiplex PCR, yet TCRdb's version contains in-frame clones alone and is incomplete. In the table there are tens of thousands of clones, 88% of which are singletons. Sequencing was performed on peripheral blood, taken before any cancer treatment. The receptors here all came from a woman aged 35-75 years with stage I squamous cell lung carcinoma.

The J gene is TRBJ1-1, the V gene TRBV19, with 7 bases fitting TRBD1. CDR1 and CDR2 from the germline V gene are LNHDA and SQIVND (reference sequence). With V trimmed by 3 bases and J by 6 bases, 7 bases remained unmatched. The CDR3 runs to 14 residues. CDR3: CASSMAGQSAEAFF. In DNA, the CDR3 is TGTGCCAGTAGTATGGCGGGACAGTCAGCTGAAGCTTTCTTT.

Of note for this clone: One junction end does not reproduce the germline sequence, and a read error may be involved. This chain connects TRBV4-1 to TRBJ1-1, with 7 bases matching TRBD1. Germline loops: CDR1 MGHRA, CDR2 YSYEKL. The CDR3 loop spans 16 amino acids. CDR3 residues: CASTQRQGPENTEAFF. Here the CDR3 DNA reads TGCGCCAGCACCCAACGACAGGGTCCTGAGAACACTGAAGCTTTCTTT.

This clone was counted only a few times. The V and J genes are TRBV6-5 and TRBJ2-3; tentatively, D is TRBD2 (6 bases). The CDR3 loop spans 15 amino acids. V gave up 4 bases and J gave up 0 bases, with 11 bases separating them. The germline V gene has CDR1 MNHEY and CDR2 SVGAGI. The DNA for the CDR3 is TGTGCCAGCAGTTTAGCGGATACTAGCACAGATACGCAGTATTTT. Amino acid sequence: CASSLADTSTDTQYF.

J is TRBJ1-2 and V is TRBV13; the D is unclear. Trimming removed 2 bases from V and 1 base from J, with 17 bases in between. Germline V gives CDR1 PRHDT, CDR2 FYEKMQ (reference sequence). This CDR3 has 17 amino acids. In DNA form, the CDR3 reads TGTGCCAGCAGCTTAAGAGGCAGGCGTTCCAGTAACTATGGCTACACCTTC. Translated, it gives CASSLRGRRSSNYGYTF.

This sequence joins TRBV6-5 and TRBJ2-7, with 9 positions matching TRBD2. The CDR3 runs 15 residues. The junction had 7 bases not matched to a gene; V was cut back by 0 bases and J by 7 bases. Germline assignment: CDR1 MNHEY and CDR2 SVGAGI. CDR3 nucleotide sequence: TGTGCCAGCAGTTACTCTGGACTAGCGACGGGGGAGCAGTACTTC. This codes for CASSYSGLATGEQYF.

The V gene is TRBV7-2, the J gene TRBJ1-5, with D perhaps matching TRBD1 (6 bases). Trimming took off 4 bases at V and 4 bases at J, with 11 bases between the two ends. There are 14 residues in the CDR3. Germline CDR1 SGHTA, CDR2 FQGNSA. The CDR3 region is CASSYARGNQPQHF. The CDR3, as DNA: TGTGCCAGCAGCTACGCCAGGGGTAATCAGCCCCAGCATTTT. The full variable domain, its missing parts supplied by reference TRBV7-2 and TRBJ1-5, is GAGVSQSPSNKVTEKGKDVELRCDPISGHTALYWYRQSLGQGLEFLIYFQGNSAPDKSGLPSDRFSAERTGGSVSTLTIQRTQQEDSAVYLCASSYARGNQPQHFGDGTRLSIL.

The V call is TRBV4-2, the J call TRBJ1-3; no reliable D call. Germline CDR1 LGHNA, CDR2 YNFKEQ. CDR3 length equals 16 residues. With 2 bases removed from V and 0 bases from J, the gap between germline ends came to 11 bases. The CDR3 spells CASSQLGHSSGNTIYF. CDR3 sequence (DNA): TGTGCCAGCAGCCAACTGGGCCATTCCTCTGGAAACACCATATATTTT.

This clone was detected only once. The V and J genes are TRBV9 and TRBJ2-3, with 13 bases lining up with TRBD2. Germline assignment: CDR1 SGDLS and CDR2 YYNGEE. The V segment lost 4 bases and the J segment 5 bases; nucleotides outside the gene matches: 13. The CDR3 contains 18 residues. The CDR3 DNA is TGTGCCAGCAGCCCTTCTCTGACTAGCGGGGGGCGTAGAGATACGCAGTATTTT. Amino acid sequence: CASSPSLTSGGRRDTQYF.